This T cell receptor beta chain was profiled in a study of blood T cells in healthy people across ages. At the level of the study: Every two T cells gave about one barcoded beta molecule via template switching.

Notes on this clonotype: Its specificity is unknown.

Notes on the study in general: Age showed a roughly linear inverse relationship with TCR beta diversity per million T cells.

Primed by a sample-barcoded 5' primer and a J-beta primer mix, a second PCR proceeded for 7 to 11 cycles. Via MiXCR, TCRdb re-called the 5' RACE reads, giving one row per CDR3 protein. The sample holds 380,000 or so distinct CDR3 sequences, over 45% seen once. The authors extracted at least 5 micrograms of total RNA per sample. V trimming: 3 bases; J trimming: 3 bases; junction bases outside the gene matches: 6. The CDR3 spans 15 residues. Looked up from germline, CDR1 is MGHRA and CDR2 is YSYEKL. The clonotype was recovered from a man between 60 and 70 years old in good health. The material sequenced was blood. The V and J genes are TRBV4-1 and TRBJ2-7, with 9 nucleotides matching TRBD2. The CDR3 reads CASSHILAGLYEQYF. The CDR3 DNA reads TGCGCCAGCAGCCACATCCTAGCGGGGCTCTACGAGCAGTACTTC.